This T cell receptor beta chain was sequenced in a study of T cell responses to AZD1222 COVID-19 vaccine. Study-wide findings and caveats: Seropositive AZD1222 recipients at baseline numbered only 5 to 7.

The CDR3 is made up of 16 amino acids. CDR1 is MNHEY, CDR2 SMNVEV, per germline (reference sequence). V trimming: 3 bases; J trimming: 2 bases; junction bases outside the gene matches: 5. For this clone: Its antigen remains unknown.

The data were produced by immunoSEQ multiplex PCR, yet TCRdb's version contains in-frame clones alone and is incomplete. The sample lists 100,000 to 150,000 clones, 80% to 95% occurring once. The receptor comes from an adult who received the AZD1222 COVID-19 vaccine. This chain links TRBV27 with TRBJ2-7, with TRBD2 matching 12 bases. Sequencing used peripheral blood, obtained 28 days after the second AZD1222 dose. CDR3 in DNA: TGTGCCAGCAGTTTCTTATCTAGCGGGAGGGCCTACGAGCAGTACTTC. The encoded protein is CASSFLSSGRAYEQYF.